The T cell receptor (beta chain) described here comes from a study of blood T cell repertoires in COVID-19. Overall study: Acute and convalescent COVID-19 samples came from the United States, Italy and Spain. Sources were T cells, B-cell-depleted T cells, or PBMCs; the material itself was cDNA or gDNA.

Those enrolled in Seattle joined during active infection and were followed longitudinally afterward. In the original workflow: Nucleated cell number was recorded as an estimate derived from reference gene primer amplification. Using immunoSEQ multiplex PCR, the repertoire was profiled, and TCRdb retains in-frame clones only, with some absent. V, J and clone size reflect that table, while D and trimming were determined from the DNA. The sample lists tens of thousands of clones, approximately 85% occurring once. V was shortened by 0 bases and J by 3 bases, with 24 bases between the two germline ends. The germline CDR1 and CDR2 sequences are SGHTA and FQGNSA. This CDR3 has 19 amino acids.

This rearrangement joins TRBV7-2 to TRBJ2-7; D possibly corresponds to TRBD2 (7 bases). The sample taken for sequencing was peripheral blood. The source is an elderly woman with COVID-19, enrolled during active disease. CDR3 bases: TGTGCCAGCAGCTTAGCCGGGGGGCGCGGGGGTCATTCTCGCTACGAGCAGTACTTC. Protein: CASSLAGGRGGHSRYEQYF.